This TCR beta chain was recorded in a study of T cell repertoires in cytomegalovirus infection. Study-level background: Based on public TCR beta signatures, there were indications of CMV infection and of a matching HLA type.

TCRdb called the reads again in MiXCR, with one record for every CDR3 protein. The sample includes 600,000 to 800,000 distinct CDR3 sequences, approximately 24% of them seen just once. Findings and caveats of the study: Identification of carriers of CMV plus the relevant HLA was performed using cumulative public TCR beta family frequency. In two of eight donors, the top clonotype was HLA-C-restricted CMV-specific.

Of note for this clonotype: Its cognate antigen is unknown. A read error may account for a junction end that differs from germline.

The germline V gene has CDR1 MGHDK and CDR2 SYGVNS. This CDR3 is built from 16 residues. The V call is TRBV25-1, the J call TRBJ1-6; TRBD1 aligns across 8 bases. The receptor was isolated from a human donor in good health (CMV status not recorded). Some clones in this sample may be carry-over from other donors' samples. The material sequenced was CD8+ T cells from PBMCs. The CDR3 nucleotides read TGTGCCAGCAGTGAAAGGGGGACAGGCTATAGTTCACCCCTCCACTTT. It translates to CASSERGTGYSSPLHF.